This TCR beta chain was obtained from a study of blood T cell repertoires in COVID-19. Across the whole study: There were acute and convalescent COVID-19 samples, and they came from the United States, Italy and Spain.

The CDR3 extends over 13 amino acids. V lost 3 bases to trimming and J lost 10 bases, with 15 bases between them. CDR1 ENHRY and CDR2 SYGVKD come from the germline V gene. The table came from immunoSEQ multiplex PCR; TCRdb's copy has only in-frame clones and leaves some out. The sample contains approximately 300,000 clones, around 86% of which appear only once. This chain uses TRBV10-3 with TRBJ2-5; possibly TRBD1 for D (7 bases). Sequenced material: peripheral blood. The clonotype was recovered from a man between 45 and 60 years old with active or convalescent COVID-19. As DNA, the CDR3 is TGTGCCATCAGTGACAGGGGGGCATGGGACCAGTACTTC. It translates to CAISDRGAWDQYF.